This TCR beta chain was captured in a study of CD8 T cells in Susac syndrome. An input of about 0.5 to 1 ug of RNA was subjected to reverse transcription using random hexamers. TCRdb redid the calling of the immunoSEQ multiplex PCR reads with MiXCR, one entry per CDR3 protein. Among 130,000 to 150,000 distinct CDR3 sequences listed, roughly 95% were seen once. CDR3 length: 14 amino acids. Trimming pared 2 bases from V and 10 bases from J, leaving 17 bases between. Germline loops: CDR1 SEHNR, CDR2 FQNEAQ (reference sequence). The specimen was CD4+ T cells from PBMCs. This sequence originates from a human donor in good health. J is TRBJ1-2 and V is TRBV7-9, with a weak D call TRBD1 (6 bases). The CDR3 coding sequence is TGTGCCAGCAGCTTAACCCAGACGGGACAAGTCTACACCTTC. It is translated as CASSLTQTGQVYTF.